This entry lists 20 T cell receptor beta chains sequenced from one sample in a study of shared clonotypes between healthy human individuals. Libraries were prepared by immunoSEQ multiplex PCR; TCRdb keeps only in-frame clonotypes and omits some of them. The table records some 1.5 million clones, roughly 96% of them present only once. Sequencing was done on a sample of naive CD4+ T cells sorted from blood. Subset given: CD45RA+ positively selected. The receptors here all came from a man aged 25 to 40 in good health.

About this clone: The same CDR3 also results from other DNA sequences found in this sample. The J gene is TRBJ2-5, the V gene TRBV5-1; D call uncertain. Trimming stripped 2 bases from V and 2 bases from J, with 7 bases between. The CDR3 loop spans 13 amino acids. The germline V gene has CDR1 SGHRS and CDR2 YFSETQ. CDR3 DNA sequence: TGCGCCAGCAGCTTAGGCAATCAAGAGACCCAGTACTTC. It yields the protein CASSLGNQETQYF. Variable domain in full (rest from reference TRBV5-1 and TRBJ2-5): KAGVTQTPRYLIKTRGQQVTLSCSPISGHRSVSWYQQTPGQGLQFLFEYFSETQRNKGNFPGRFSGRQFSNSRSEMNVSTLELGDSALYLCASSLGNQETQYFGPGTRLLVL.

The CDR3 DNA reads TGCGCCAGCACCGGGACTAGCTACAATGAGCAGTTCTTC. This gives the protein CASTGTSYNEQFF. J is TRBJ2-1 and V is TRBV5-1; 8 nucleotides match TRBD2. Looked up from germline, CDR1 is SGHRS and CDR2 is YFSETQ. Trimming took 6 bases from V and 3 from J; bases not matched to a gene: 2. The CDR3 sequence is 13 residues long. Full variable domain (outside the CDR3, taken from reference TRBV5-1 and TRBJ2-1): KAGVTQTPRYLIKTRGQQVTLSCSPISGHRSVSWYQQTPGQGLQFLFEYFSETQRNKGNFPGRFSGRQFSNSRSEMNVSTLELGDSALYLCASTGTSYNEQFFGPGTRLTVL.

This clone was observed a single time. The chain couples TRBV11-1 to TRBJ2-1; tentative D call: TRBD1 (7 bases). The V gene lost 4 bases and the J gene lost 5 bases, with 15 bases spanning the gap. From germline, CDR1 is SGHAT and CDR2 FQDESV (reference sequence). This CDR3 has 15 residues. CDR3 sequence reads: CASSSGQAGNNEQFF. In DNA, the CDR3 is TGTGCCAGCAGCTCTGGACAGGCGGGGAACAATGAGCAGTTCTTC.

As concerns this clone: Distinct nucleotide sequences in the sample also encode this CDR3. This chain uses TRBV11-2 with TRBJ2-7, with 9 bases identical to TRBD1. The CDR3 length is 15 residues. V was clipped by 1 base and J by 0 bases; unmatched bases: 1. Looked up from germline, CDR1 is SGHAT and CDR2 is FQNNGV. CDR3 in DNA: TGTGCCAGCAGCTTAGTGGGACAGGGCTCCTACGAGCAGTACTTC. It yields the protein CASSLVGQGSYEQYF. Drawing the rest from reference TRBV11-2 and TRBJ2-7, the complete variable domain is EAGVAQSPRYKIIEKRQSVAFWCNPISGHATLYWYQQILGQGPKLLIQFQNNGVVDDSQLPKDRFSAERLKGVDSTLKIQPAKLEDSAVYLCASSLVGQGSYEQYFGPGTRLTVT.

V and J are TRBV5-1 and TRBJ2-7; 7 bases are shared with TRBD2. CDR3 length: 18 residues. Germline values: CDR1 SGHRS, CDR2 YFSETQ. Unmatched junction bases numbered 14, after V lost 2 bases and J lost 0 bases. CDR3 region: CASSFRQFSGPSSYEQYF. The CDR3 coding sequence is TGCGCCAGCAGCTTCCGACAATTTAGCGGGCCCAGCTCCTACGAGCAGTACTTC.

This chain connects TRBV28 to TRBJ2-1; D is perhaps TRBD1 (6 bases). The length of the CDR3 is 14 residues. The germline V gene has CDR1 MDHEN and CDR2 SYDVKM. V was trimmed by 6 bases and J by 6 bases, leaving 15 bases between them. The DNA of the CDR3 is TGTGCCAGCAGAACAGGGAATCGACTCAATGAGCAGTTCTTC. It specifies CASRTGNRLNEQFF.

The gene calls are TRBV10-3 and TRBJ2-3, with D unclear. The germline CDR1 and CDR2 sequences are ENHRY and SYGVKD. The CDR3 has 12 amino acids. Deletions cut 5 bases from V and 6 bases from J, with 9 bases between. The CDR3 nucleotides read TGTGCCATCAGTCCGACATTGGATACGCAGTATTTT. Its translation is CAISPTLDTQYF.

This chain joins TRBV10-3 and TRBJ1-1; D is uncertain. The CDR3 length is 12 residues. Looked up from germline, CDR1 is ENHRY and CDR2 is SYGVKD. With 4 bases removed from V and 0 bases from J, the gap between germline ends came to 3 bases. This chain's CDR3 is CAISALNTEAFF. The DNA for the CDR3 is TGTGCCATCAGTGCACTGAACACTGAAGCTTTCTTT.

The chain employs TRBV19 and TRBJ2-1, with 11 bases identical to TRBD2. V shed 3 bases, J shed 6 bases, and the junction held 4 bases outside the gene matches. Looked up from germline, CDR1 is LNHDA and CDR2 is SQIVND (reference sequence). CDR3 size: 15 residues. CDR3: CASSIVGLAGNEQFF. The CDR3 DNA reads TGTGCCAGTAGTATCGTAGGACTAGCGGGCAATGAGCAGTTCTTC.

This rearrangement joins TRBV5-3 to TRBJ2-1; 9 bases match TRBD2. TRBV5-3 is known as an ORF, though its function is uncertain. The CDR3 is made up of 17 amino acids. Trimming took 5 bases from V and 3 from J; bases not matched to a gene: 12. The CDR3 here is CARRMGPLAGDYNEQFF. CDR3 nucleotides: TGTGCCAGAAGAATGGGCCCACTAGCGGGCGACTACAATGAGCAGTTCTTC.

The chain combines TRBV7-2 with TRBJ1-1; 9 nucleotides align to TRBD1. Germline-derived CDR1 and CDR2 are SGHTA and FQGNSA. J gave up 2 bases and V 5 bases, and 3 bases lay outside the gene matches. This CDR3 spans 14 amino acids. The CDR3 bases are TGTGCCAGCAGCCCGGACAGGGGCAACACTGAAGCTTTCTTT. Translated: CASSPDRGNTEAFF.

The rearrangement joins TRBV29-1 to TRBJ2-1, with TRBD2 matching 9 bases. After removal of 7 bases from V and 5 bases from J, the junction contained 18 bases not matched to a gene. Germline V gives CDR1 SQVTM, CDR2 ANQGSEA. The CDR3 contains 17 residues. CDR3 amino acids: CSATGQTSGLAHNEQFF. Here the CDR3 DNA reads TGCAGCGCGACGGGACAGACTTCTGGACTAGCGCACAATGAGCAGTTCTTC.

The chain carries TRBV10-3 and TRBJ2-2; D may be TRBD2 (5 bases). V lost 1 base, J lost 4 bases, and 10 bases lay in between. The CDR3 contains 15 residues. Per germline, CDR1 ENHRY and CDR2 SYGVKD. The CDR3 loop is CAISELPAGTGELFF. The CDR3 DNA is TGTGCCATCAGTGAGTTACCCGCGGGCACCGGGGAGCTGTTTTTT.

Worth noting for this clone: This CDR3 is also generated by other DNA sequences in the sample. The V call is TRBV19, the J call TRBJ1-3; D is unresolved. The CDR3 contains 12 residues. Trimming cost V 8 bases and J 1 base, with 6 bases left between them. Per germline, CDR1 LNHDA and CDR2 SQIVND (reference sequence). CDR3 sequence reads: CASSGSGNTIYF. CDR3 nucleotides: TGTGCCAGTTCGGGTTCTGGAAACACCATATATTTT.

Regarding this clone: The same CDR3 can be traced to other DNA sequences in this sample. This sequence joins TRBV18 and TRBJ2-3, with 10 bases fitting TRBD2. The CDR3 length is 15 residues. Germline trimming cut 3 bases from V and 5 bases from J; bases unmatched to any gene: 5. Germline CDR1 KGHSH, CDR2 LQKENI. The CDR3 region is CASSPLAGVGDTQYF. CDR3 nucleotide sequence: TGTGCCAGCTCACCGCTAGCGGGAGTGGGAGATACGCAGTATTTT.

This clone was seen once. The CDR3 is CASTSGDPSSYNEQFF. The CDR3 DNA reads as TGTGCCAGCACCTCCGGGGACCCTAGCTCCTACAATGAGCAGTTCTTC. The chain links TRBV7-2 to TRBJ2-1; D possibly matches TRBD1 or TRBD2 (5 bases each). Per germline, CDR1 SGHTA and CDR2 FQGNSA. Trimming shortened V by 7 bases and J by 0 bases, and 16 bases separated the two germline ends. The CDR3 runs 16 residues.

This CDR3 reads CASSVILGTDTQYF. CDR3 bases: TGTGCCAGCAGTGTTATTCTTGGCACAGATACGCAGTATTTT. V is TRBV6-4 and J is TRBJ2-3, with no clear D. The CDR3 has 14 amino acids. The V gene lost 4 bases and the J gene lost 1 base, with 9 bases spanning the gap. The germline CDR1 and CDR2 sequences are MRHNA and SNTAGT.

The CDR3 is CASSSRGLAEYNEQFF. The CDR3 DNA reads TGCGCCAGCAGCTCCCGGGGGCTAGCGGAGTACAATGAGCAGTTCTTC. The rearrangement links TRBV5-1 to TRBJ2-1; D is perhaps TRBD2 (7 bases). Trimming took 3 bases from V and 4 from J, leaving 17 bases between them. There are 16 residues in the CDR3. The germline V gene has CDR1 SGHRS and CDR2 YFSETQ.

The chain combines TRBV7-8 with TRBJ1-5; D not certain. Trimming pared 3 bases from V and 9 bases from J, leaving 21 bases between. The CDR3 consists of 16 residues. Germline CDR1 reads SGHVS; CDR2 reads FQNEAQ. The CDR3 bases are TGTGCCAGCAGCTTCTATGGAGGCCTGGCTTTCTGGCCCCAGCATTTT. Residues: CASSFYGGLAFWPQHF.

Concerning this clone: Within the sample, other DNA sequences also encode this same CDR3. V and J are TRBV5-6 and TRBJ2-1, with 10 bases identical to TRBD2. The length of the CDR3 is 15 residues. Unmatched junction bases numbered 7, after V lost 0 bases and J lost 10 bases. The germline V gene has CDR1 SGHDT and CDR2 YYEEEE. This chain's CDR3 is CASSLGLAGSWEQFF. The CDR3 DNA sequence: TGTGCCAGCAGCTTGGGACTAGCGGGTTCGTGGGAGCAGTTCTTC.